One and the same sample provided the 21 T cell receptor beta chains below, sequenced in a study of blood T cells in healthy people across ages. The use of a sample-barcoded 5' primer and a J-beta primer mix characterized a second PCR of about 7 to 12 cycles. TCRdb re-called the 5' RACE reads with MiXCR, one entry per CDR3 protein. The data hold roughly 680,000 distinct CDR3 sequences, with about 51% observed a single time. The sample taken for sequencing was blood. These receptors were collected from an elderly woman in good health.

The rearrangement links TRBV12-3 or TRBV12-4 to TRBJ2-1; D unclear. Trimming pared 3 bases from V and 3 bases from J, leaving 9 bases between. The length of the CDR3 is 14 residues. The CDR3: CASSFRTHYNEQFF. DNA of the CDR3: TGTGCCAGCAGTTTTCGGACCCACTACAATGAGCAGTTCTTC.

The J gene is TRBJ2-5, the V gene TRBV7-2; TRBD1 matches at 8 bases. The DNA end is more similar to TRBJ2-7, so the J call may be wrong. The CDR3 has 14 residues. Per germline, CDR1 SGHTA and CDR2 FQGNSA. The CDR3 spells CASSPWTGSGEQYF. The CDR3 DNA sequence: TGTGCCAGCAGCCCCTGGACAGGGAGCGGCGAGCAGTACTTC.

The gene calls are TRBV7-2 and TRBJ1-5; D uncertain. The length of the CDR3 is 14 residues. Deletions cut 1 base from V and 7 bases from J, with 11 bases between. The germline CDR1 and CDR2 sequences are SGHTA and FQGNSA. The CDR3 nucleotides read TGTGCCAGCAGCTTAGTTTCAGGTCCCCAGCCCCAGCATTTT. This encodes CASSLVSGPQPQHF. Drawing the rest from reference TRBV7-2 and TRBJ1-5, the complete variable domain is GAGVSQSPSNKVTEKGKDVELRCDPISGHTALYWYRQSLGQGLEFLIYFQGNSAPDKSGLPSDRFSAERTGGSVSTLTIQRTQQEDSAVYLCASSLVSGPQPQHFGDGTRLSIL.

The chain joins TRBV27 to TRBJ1-5, with D unclear. Looked up from germline, CDR1 is MNHEY and CDR2 is SMNVEV (reference sequence). V was pared by 2 bases and J by 3 bases, with 17 bases between. The CDR3 is made up of 17 amino acids. For the CDR3, the DNA is TGTGCCAGCAGTTTAAGGTTCCTGGGGTTGAACAATCAGCCCCAGCATTTT. This translates into CASSLRFLGLNNQPQHF.

This clonotype was seen many times. The chain joins TRBV7-2 to TRBJ1-4, with 11 bases matching TRBD1. Germline-derived CDR1 and CDR2 are SGHTA and FQGNSA. V was clipped by 4 bases and J by 5 bases; unmatched bases: 0. CDR3 size: 14 residues. The CDR3 sequence is CASSWDRGNEKLFF. The CDR3 DNA is TGTGCCAGCAGCTGGGACAGGGGGAATGAAAAACTGTTTTTT.

J is TRBJ2-2 and V is TRBV5-1; D gene uncertain. The V gene's germline CDR1 is SGHRS and CDR2 YFSETQ. The CDR3 covers 14 residues. Trimming pared 4 bases from V and 5 bases from J, leaving 12 bases between. Written as DNA, the CDR3 is TGCGCCAGCAGCATCCCGTATAGGACCGGGGAGCTGTTTTTT. Its protein product is CASSIPYRTGELFF.

Concerning this clonotype: This sequence may be a read error, since a much larger clone differs from it by one base. This sequence joins TRBV27 and TRBJ2-7; D ambiguous. The V gene's germline CDR1 is MNHEY and CDR2 SMNVEV (reference sequence). The CDR3 has 12 residues. CDR3 nucleotide sequence: TGTGCCAGCGGTTTTCCTGGGTCTGGGCAGTACTTC. This codes for CASGFPGSGQYF.

In its sample, this clonotype was seen a few times. V is TRBV5-6 and J is TRBJ2-5, with D maybe TRBD2 (5 bases). The germline CDR1 and CDR2 sequences are SGHDT and YYEEEE. This CDR3 has 14 amino acids. V was cut by 4 bases and J by 1 base, with 11 bases left in between. CDR3 sequence: CASSDRDRQETQYF. In DNA, the CDR3 is TGTGCCAGCAGCGACCGGGATCGCCAAGAGACCCAGTACTTC.

This clonotype was observed a single time. A much larger clonotype is one base distant, so this may be a read error. The gene calls are TRBV6-6 and TRBJ2-5; TRBD1 might be the D (6 bases). Germline V gene sequence: CDR1 MNHNY, CDR2 SVGAGI (reference sequence). This CDR3 comprises 15 residues. V was clipped by 0 bases and J by 11 bases, with 19 bases between them. CDR3 in DNA: TGTGCCAGCAGTTACTCATCTTCAGGGGACAATGAGCAGTACTTC. Its translation is CASSYSSSGDNEQYF.

The V gene is TRBV7-2, the J gene TRBJ2-5, with D tentatively TRBD2 (6 bases). The CDR3 is 15 amino acids. Trimming pared 2 bases from V and 11 bases from J, leaving 21 bases between. Germline V CDR1 and CDR2: SGHTA, FQGNSA. The CDR3 sequence: CASSLLATSSNEQYF. As DNA, the CDR3 is TGTGCCAGCAGCTTACTGGCTACTAGCTCCAATGAGCAGTACTTC.

This clonotype was seen a handful of times. A much larger clone lies one base from this, so it may be a read error. The chain uses TRBV6-5 and TRBJ2-7; 15 nucleotides agree with TRBD2. Trimming removed 4 bases from V and 7 bases from J; junction bases left unmatched: 8. The germline gives CDR1 MNHEY, CDR2 SVGAGI. This CDR3 region has 16 residues. CDR3 protein: CASSFLGLAGGNEQYF. CDR3 DNA: TGTGCCAGCAGTTTCCTCGGACTAGCGGGAGGGAATGAGCAGTACTTC.

Ten or more counts support this clonotype. J is TRBJ2-1 and V is TRBV20-1; D is unresolved. CDR3 length: 15 amino acids. V gave up 7 bases and J gave up 7 bases, with 23 bases separating them. Germline V gene sequence: CDR1 DFQATT, CDR2 SNEGSKA (reference sequence). The CDR3 region has the DNA TGCAGTGGCCGCCCGTTACAAAAGCCAATTAATGAGCAGTTCTTC. This translates into CSGRPLQKPINEQFF.

V is TRBV30 and J is TRBJ2-5; 9 bases map to TRBD2. Germline trimming cut 4 bases from V and 5 bases from J; bases unmatched to any gene: 11. CDR1 and CDR2 from the germline V gene are GTSNPN and SVGIG (reference sequence). The length of the CDR3 is 15 residues. CDR3 bases: TGTGCCTGGAACCTCCGGACTAGCGTCCGGGAGACCCAGTACTTC. This translates into CAWNLRTSVRETQYF.

This clonotype appeared many times. CDR3 sequence reads: CASTVRAGGITADTQYF. The CDR3 DNA sequence: TGTGCCAGCACCGTTCGTGCGGGGGGAATAACGGCAGATACGCAGTATTTT. The rearrangement uses TRBV12-3 or TRBV12-4 and TRBJ2-3; 8 bases fit TRBD2. This CDR3 has 17 residues. Losses at the gene ends were 7 bases for V and 4 bases for J; bases not matched to a gene: 16.

The chain couples TRBV20-1 to TRBJ2-7; tentative D call: TRBD2 (7 bases). Germline CDR1 DFQATT, CDR2 SNEGSKA (reference sequence). The CDR3 covers 15 residues. Trimming shortened V by 0 bases and J by 5 bases, and 17 bases separated the two germline ends. CDR3 protein: CSARDGGGRRNEQYF. As DNA, the CDR3 is TGCAGTGCTAGAGATGGGGGCGGGAGACGGAACGAGCAGTACTTC.

This clonotype has a count of ten or more. The chain links TRBV3-1 to TRBJ2-7; D uncertain. CDR1 and CDR2 (germline): LGHDT, YNNKEL (reference sequence). V dropped 1 base and J dropped 2 bases, with 9 bases sitting between them. The CDR3 is 14 residues long. In DNA form, the CDR3 reads TGTGCCAGCAGCCAAGTCCCTAATACCTACGAGCAGTACTTC. Protein sequence: CASSQVPNTYEQYF.

This clonotype was seen at least ten times. The chain recombines TRBV4-1 with TRBJ2-3; 9 nucleotides align to TRBD2. V lost 0 bases to trimming and J lost 2 bases; unmatched junction nucleotides: 3. The germline V gene encodes CDR1 MGHRA and CDR2 YSYEKL. The CDR3 totals 16 residues. The CDR3 DNA reads as TGCGCCAGCAGCCAAGAGACTAGCGGACACACAGATACGCAGTATTTT. Amino acids: CASSQETSGHTDTQYF.

The table lists this clonotype with many counts. V is TRBV5-5 and J is TRBJ2-1, with a possible D match to TRBD2 (6 bases). Between the trimmed V and J ends, which lost 4 bases and 5 bases, there was a span of 13 bases. This CDR3 comprises 14 residues. Germline assignment: CDR1 SGHKS and CDR2 YYEKEE (reference sequence). The CDR3 reads CASSPTGGNNEQFF. Here the CDR3 DNA reads TGTGCCAGCAGCCCCACTGGGGGGAACAATGAGCAGTTCTTC.

This clonotype turned up a few times. The V call is TRBV6-1, the J call TRBJ1-2; D call uncertain. CDR1 and CDR2 from the germline V gene are MNHNS and SASEGT. Trimming shortened V by 0 bases and J by 8 bases, and 13 bases separated the two germline ends. CDR3 length: 14 amino acids. Here the CDR3 reads CASSEAGDFNGYTF. DNA for the CDR3: TGTGCCAGCAGTGAAGCGGGTGATTTTAACGGCTACACCTTC.

This chain joins TRBV29-1 and TRBJ2-7; D is undetermined. Germline V gene sequence: CDR1 SQVTM, CDR2 ANQGSEA. The CDR3 length is 12 residues. Trimming took off 2 bases at V and 0 bases at J, with 5 bases between the two ends. CDR3: CSVETISYEQYF. The DNA of the CDR3 is TGCAGCGTTGAAACGATCTCCTACGAGCAGTACTTC.

This rearrangement joins TRBV10-2 to TRBJ2-1, with 10 positions matching TRBD2. J gave up 5 bases and V 7 bases, and 14 bases lay outside the gene matches. Germline V gives CDR1 WSHSY, CDR2 SAAADI. The CDR3 spans 17 residues. For the CDR3, the DNA is TGCGCCAGCATCAGGACTAGCGGCTCCACCTTCAACAATGAGCAGTTCTTC. Protein: CASIRTSGSTFNNEQFF.